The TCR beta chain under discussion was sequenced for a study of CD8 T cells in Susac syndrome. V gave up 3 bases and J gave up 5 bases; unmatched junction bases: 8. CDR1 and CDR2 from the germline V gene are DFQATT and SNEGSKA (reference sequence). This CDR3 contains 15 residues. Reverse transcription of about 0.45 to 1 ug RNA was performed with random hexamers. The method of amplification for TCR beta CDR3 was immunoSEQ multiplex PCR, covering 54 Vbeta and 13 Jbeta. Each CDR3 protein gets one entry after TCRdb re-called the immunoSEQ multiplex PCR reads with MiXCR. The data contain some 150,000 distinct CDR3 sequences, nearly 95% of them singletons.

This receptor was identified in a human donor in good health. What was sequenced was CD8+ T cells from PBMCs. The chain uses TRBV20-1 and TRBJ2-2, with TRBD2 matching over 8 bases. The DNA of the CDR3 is TGCAGTGCTAGTCCGGGAGGGCGAGAGACCGGGGAGCTGTTTTTT. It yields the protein CSASPGGRETGELFF.